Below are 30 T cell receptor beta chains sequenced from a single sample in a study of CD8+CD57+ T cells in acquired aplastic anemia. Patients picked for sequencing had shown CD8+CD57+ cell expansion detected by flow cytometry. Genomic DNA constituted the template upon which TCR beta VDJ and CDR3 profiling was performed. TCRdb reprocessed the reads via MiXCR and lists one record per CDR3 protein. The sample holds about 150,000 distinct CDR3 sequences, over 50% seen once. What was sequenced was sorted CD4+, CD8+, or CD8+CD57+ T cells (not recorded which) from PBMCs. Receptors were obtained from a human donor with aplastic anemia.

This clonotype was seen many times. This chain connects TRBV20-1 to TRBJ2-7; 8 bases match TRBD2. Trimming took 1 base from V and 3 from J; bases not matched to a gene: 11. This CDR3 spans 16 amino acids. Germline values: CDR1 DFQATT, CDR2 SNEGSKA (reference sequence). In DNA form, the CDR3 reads TGCAGTGCTAGAGTCCCCATTGGCCTAGCGGGCTACGAGCAGTACTTC. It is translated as CSARVPIGLAGYEQYF.

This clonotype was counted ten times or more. This chain's CDR3 is CASSGGQGGTF. The CDR3, as DNA: TGTGCCAGCAGCGGGGGACAGGGAGGAACCTTC. The chain uses TRBV5-4 and TRBJ1-2; 9 positions match TRBD1. The V gene's germline CDR1 is SGHNT and CDR2 YYREEE (reference sequence). The ends lost 4 bases at V and 14 bases at J; junction bases unmatched: 6. The CDR3 is made up of 11 amino acids.

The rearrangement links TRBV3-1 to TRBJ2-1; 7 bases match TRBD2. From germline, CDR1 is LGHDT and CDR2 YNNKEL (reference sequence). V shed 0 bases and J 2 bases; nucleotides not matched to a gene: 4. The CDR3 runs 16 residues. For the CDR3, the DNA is TGTGCCAGCAGCCAAGATCGAACTAGCGCCTACAATGAGCAGTTCTTC. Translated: CASSQDRTSAYNEQFF.

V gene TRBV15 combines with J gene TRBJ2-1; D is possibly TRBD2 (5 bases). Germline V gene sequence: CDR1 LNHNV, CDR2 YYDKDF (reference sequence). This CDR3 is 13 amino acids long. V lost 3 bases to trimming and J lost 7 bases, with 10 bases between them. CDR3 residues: CATSSSRRNEQFF. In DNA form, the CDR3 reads TGTGCCACCAGCAGTTCTAGGAGGAATGAGCAGTTCTTC.

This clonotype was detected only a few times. The CDR3 coding sequence is TGTGCCAGCAGCCTCGAAGTCCTAGCGGACAGCACAGATACGCAGTACTTC. As protein: CASSLEVLADSTDTQYF. The V and J genes are TRBV6-1 and TRBJ2-5; D is possibly TRBD2 (7 bases). CDR1 MNHNS and CDR2 SASEGT come from the germline V gene. V lost 6 bases and J lost 11, with 31 bases in between. This CDR3 region has 17 residues.

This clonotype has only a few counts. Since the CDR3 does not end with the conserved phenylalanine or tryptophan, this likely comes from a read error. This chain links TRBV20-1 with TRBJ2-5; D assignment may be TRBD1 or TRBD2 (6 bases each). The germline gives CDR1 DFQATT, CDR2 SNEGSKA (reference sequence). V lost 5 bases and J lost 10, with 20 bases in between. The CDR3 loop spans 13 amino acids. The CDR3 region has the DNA TGCAGTGCTCTGACTCCTCCGAGGGGGGACCAGTACGTC. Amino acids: CSALTPPRGDQYV.

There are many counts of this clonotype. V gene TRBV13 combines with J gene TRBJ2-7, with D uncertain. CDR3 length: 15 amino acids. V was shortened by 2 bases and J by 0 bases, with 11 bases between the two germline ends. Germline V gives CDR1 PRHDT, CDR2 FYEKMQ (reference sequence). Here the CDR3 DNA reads TGTGCCAGCAGCTTAAATCCCCAGAACTCCTACGAGCAGTACTTC. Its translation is CASSLNPQNSYEQYF.

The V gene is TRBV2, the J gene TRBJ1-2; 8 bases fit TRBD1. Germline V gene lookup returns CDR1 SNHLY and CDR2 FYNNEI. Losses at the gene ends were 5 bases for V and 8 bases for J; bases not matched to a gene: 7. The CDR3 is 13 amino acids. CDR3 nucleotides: TGTGCCAGCAGTTACCACGGACAGGGCGGCTACACCTTC. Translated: CASSYHGQGGYTF.

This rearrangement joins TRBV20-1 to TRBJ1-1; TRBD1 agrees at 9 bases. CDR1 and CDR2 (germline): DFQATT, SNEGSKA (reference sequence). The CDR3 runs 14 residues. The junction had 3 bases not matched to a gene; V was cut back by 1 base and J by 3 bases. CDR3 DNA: TGCAGTGCTAGAGTGGACAGGGGTCACACTGAAGCTTTCTTT. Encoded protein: CSARVDRGHTEAFF.

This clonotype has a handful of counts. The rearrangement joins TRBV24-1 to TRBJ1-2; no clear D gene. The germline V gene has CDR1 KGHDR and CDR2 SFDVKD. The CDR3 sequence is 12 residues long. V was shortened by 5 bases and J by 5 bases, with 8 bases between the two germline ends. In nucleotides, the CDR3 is TGTGCCACCAGTGTGGGTTCTTATGGCTACACCTTC. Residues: CATSVGSYGYTF.

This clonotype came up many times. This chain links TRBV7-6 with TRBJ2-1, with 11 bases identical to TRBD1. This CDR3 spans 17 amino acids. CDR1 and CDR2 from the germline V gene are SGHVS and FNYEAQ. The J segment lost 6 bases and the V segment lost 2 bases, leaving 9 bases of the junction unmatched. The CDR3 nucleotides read TGTGCCAGCAGCTTACCACTTTCTGGGACAGGGGGCAATGAGCAGTTCTTC. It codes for CASSLPLSGTGGNEQFF. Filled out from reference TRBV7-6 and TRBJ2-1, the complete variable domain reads GAGVSQSPRYKVTKRGQDVALRCDPISGHVSLYWYRQALGQGPEFLTYFNYEAQQDKSGLPNDRFSAERPEGSISTLTIQRTEQRDSAMYRCASSLPLSGTGGNEQFFGPGTRLTVL.

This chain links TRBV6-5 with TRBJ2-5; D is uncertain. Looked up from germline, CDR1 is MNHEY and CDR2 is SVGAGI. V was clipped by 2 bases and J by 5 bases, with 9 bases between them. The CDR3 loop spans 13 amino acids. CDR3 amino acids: CASSYAEKETQYF. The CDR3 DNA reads TGTGCCAGCAGTTACGCGGAGAAGGAGACCCAGTACTTC.

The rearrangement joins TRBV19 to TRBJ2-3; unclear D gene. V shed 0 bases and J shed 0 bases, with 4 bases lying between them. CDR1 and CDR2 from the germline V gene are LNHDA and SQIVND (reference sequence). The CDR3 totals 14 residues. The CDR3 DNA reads TGTGCCAGTAGTATAGATATTAGCACAGATACGCAGTATTTT. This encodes CASSIDISTDTQYF.

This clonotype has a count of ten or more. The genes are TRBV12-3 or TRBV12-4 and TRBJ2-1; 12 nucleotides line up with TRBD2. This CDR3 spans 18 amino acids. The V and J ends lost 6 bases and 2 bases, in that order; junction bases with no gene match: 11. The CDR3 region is CASSPMTSGGSPYNEQFF. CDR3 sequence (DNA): TGTGCCAGCAGCCCTATGACTAGCGGGGGCTCGCCCTACAATGAGCAGTTCTTC.

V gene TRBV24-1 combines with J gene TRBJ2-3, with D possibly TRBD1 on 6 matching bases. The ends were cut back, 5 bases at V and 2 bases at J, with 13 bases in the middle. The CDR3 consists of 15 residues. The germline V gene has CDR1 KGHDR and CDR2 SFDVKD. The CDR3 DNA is TGTGCCACCAGTGCCGTTATGGGGGCCACAGATACGCAGTATTTT. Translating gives CATSAVMGATDTQYF.

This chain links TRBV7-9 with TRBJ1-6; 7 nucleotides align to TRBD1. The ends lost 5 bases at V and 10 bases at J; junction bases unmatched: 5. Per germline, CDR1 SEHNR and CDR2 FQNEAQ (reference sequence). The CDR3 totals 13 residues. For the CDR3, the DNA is TGTGCCAGCAGCCCCGGACAGGCGTCACCCCTCCACTTT. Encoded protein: CASSPGQASPLHF.

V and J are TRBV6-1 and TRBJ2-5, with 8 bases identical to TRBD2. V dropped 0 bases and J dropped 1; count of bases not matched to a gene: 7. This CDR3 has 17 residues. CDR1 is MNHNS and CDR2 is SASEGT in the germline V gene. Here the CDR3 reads CASSEARAGELQETQYF. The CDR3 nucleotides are TGTGCCAGCAGTGAAGCGCGAGCGGGGGAACTCCAAGAGACCCAGTACTTC.

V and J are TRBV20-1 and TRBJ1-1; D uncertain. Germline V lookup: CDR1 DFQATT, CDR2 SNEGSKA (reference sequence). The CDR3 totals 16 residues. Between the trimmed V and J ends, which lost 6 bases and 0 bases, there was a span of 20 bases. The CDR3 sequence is CSASSLGFTLNTEAFF. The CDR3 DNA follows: TGCAGTGCCAGCAGCTTGGGATTTACTTTGAACACTGAAGCTTTCTTT.

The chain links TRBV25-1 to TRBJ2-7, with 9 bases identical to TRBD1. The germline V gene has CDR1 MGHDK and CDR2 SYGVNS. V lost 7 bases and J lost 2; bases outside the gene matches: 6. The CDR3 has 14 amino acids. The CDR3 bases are TGTGCCAGCACCAACCGGGACAGGGCCTACGAGCAGTACTTC. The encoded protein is CASTNRDRAYEQYF.

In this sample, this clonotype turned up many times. This CDR3 is CAISEPGISNQPQHF. Here the CDR3 DNA reads TGTGCCATCAGTGAACCTGGGATTAGCAATCAGCCCCAGCATTTT. The chain is built from TRBV10-3 and TRBJ1-5; D gene unclear. Germline assignment: CDR1 ENHRY and CDR2 SYGVKD. The CDR3 runs 15 residues. V was pared by 3 bases and J by 0 bases, with 9 bases between.

This CDR3 reads CASSSPRTDTQYF. DNA of the CDR3: TGTGCCAGCAGTTCCCCCCGCACAGATACGCAGTATTTT. The J gene is TRBJ2-3, the V gene TRBV6-5; no definite D call. The CDR3 loop spans 13 amino acids. The germline CDR1 and CDR2 sequences are MNHEY and SVGAGI. V lost 4 bases and J lost 1, with 6 bases in between.

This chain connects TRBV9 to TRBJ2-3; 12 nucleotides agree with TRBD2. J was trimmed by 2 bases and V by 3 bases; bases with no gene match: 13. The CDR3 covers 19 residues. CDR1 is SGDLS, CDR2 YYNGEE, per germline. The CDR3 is CASSAGGLAGRDATDTQYF. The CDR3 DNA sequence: TGTGCCAGCAGCGCAGGAGGACTAGCGGGGAGGGATGCCACAGATACGCAGTATTTT.

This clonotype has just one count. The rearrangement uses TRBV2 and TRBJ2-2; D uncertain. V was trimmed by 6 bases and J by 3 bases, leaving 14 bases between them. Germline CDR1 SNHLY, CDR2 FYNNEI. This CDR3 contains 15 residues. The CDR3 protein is CASRARTVDTGELFF. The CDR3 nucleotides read TGTGCCAGCAGAGCACGTACAGTGGACACCGGGGAGCTGTTTTTT.

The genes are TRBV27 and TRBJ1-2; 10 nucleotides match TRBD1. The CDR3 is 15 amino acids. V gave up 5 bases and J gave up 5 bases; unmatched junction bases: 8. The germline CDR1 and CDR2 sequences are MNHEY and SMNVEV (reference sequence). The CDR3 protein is CASSPPGQGFYGYTF. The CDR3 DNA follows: TGTGCCAGCAGTCCACCGGGACAGGGGTTTTATGGCTACACCTTC.

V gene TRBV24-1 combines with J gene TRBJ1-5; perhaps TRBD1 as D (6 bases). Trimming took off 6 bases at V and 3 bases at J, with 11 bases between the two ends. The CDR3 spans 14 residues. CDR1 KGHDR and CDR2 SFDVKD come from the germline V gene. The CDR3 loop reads CATSRQDTNQPQHF. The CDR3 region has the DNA TGTGCCACCAGTCGACAGGACACCAATCAGCCCCAGCATTTT.

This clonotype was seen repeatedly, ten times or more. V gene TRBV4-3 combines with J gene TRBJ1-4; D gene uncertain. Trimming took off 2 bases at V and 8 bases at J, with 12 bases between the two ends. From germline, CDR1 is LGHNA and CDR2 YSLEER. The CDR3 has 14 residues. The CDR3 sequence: CASSQWVGNEKLFF. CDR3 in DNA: TGCGCCAGCAGCCAATGGGTAGGGAACGAAAAACTGTTTTTT.

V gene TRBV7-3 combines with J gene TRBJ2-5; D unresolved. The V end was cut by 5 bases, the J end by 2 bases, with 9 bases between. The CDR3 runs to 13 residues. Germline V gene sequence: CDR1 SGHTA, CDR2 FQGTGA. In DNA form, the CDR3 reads TGTGCCAGCAGCCAAGTGGCACAAGAGACCCAGTACTTC. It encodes CASSQVAQETQYF.

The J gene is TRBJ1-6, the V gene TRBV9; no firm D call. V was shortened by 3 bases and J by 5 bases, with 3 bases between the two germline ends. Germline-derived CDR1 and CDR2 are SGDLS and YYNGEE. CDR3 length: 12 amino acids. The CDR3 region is CASSANNSPLHF. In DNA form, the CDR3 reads TGTGCCAGCAGCGCCAATAATTCACCCCTCCACTTT.

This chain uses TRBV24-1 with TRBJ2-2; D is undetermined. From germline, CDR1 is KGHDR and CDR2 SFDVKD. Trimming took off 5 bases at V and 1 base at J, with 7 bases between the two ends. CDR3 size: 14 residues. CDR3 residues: CATSGKKNTGELFF. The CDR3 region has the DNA TGTGCCACCAGTGGGAAGAAGAACACCGGGGAGCTGTTTTTT.

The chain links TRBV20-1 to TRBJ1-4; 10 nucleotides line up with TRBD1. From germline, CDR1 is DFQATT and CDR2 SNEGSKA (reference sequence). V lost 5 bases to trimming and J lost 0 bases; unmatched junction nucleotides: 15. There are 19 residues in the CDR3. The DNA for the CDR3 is TGCAGTGCTCTGATCAGAAGGGACAGGGGTAGATCAACTAATGAAAAACTGTTTTTT. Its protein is CSALIRRDRGRSTNEKLFF.